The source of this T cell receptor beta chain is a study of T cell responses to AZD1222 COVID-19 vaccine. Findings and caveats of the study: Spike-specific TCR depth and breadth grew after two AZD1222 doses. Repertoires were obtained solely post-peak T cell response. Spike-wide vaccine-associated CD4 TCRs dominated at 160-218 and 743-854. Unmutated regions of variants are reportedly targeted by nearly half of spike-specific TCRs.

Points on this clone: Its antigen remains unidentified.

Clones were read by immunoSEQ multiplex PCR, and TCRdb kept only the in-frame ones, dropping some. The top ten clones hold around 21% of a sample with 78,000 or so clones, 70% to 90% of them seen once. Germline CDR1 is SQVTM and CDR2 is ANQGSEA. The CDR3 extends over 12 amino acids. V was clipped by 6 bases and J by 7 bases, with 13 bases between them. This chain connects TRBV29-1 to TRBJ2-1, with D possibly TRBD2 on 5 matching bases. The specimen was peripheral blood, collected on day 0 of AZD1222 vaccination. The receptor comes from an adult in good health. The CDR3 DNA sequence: TGCAGCGTGGACTTGGGTTGGAATGAGCAGTTCTTC. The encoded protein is CSVDLGWNEQFF.